Presented here are 20 T cell receptor beta chains from one specimen sequenced in a study of blood T cell repertoires in COVID-19. Sequencing was performed with immunoSEQ multiplex PCR; in TCRdb, only in-frame clones are kept and a portion is missing. The sample contains about 140,000 clones, 65% to 85% of which appear only once. Sequencing used peripheral blood. The receptor source for this set is a man under 40 with COVID-19, enrolled during active disease.

The chain joins TRBV9 to TRBJ2-7, with TRBD2 as a possible D gene (5 bases). This CDR3 is 15 amino acids long. V was pared by 4 bases and J by 2 bases, with 16 bases between. Germline lookup yields CDR1 SGDLS and CDR2 YYNGEE. The CDR3 coding sequence is TGTGCCAGCAGCAGTTCCGGGAAGTCAACCTACGAGCAGTACTTC. Translation gives CASSSSGKSTYEQYF.

The CDR3 sequence: CATSDSTEYGYTF. CDR3 DNA: TGTGCCACCAGTGATTCGACAGAGTATGGCTACACCTTC. This rearrangement joins TRBV24-1 to TRBJ1-2, with D maybe TRBD1 (5 bases). The CDR3 loop spans 13 amino acids. Germline V gene data show CDR1 as KGHDR and CDR2 as SFDVKD. Trimming stripped 2 bases from V and 5 bases from J, with 8 bases between.

The chain couples TRBV6-5 to TRBJ1-3, with D uncertain. The CDR3 sequence is 14 residues long. Germline CDR1 reads MNHEY; CDR2 reads SVGAGI. Trimming cost V 5 bases and J 0 bases, with 8 bases left between them. The CDR3 DNA reads TGTGCCAGCAGTATGGGCCTCTCTGGAAACACCATATATTTT. Its protein is CASSMGLSGNTIYF.

This clone occurred a few times. The chain has TRBV3-1 (or the pseudogene TRBV3-2) and TRBJ2-7, with TRBD1 as a possible D gene (5 bases). Trimming took 0 bases from V and 3 from J, leaving 12 bases between them. CDR1 LGHDT and CDR2 YNNKEL come from the germline V gene (reference sequence). CDR3 length equals 15 residues. CDR3 coding DNA: TGTGCCAGCAGCCAAGATATAGGGGAAAGCTACGAGCAGTACTTC. It codes for CASSQDIGESYEQYF.

This clone was seen just once. This chain connects TRBV11-2 to TRBJ2-7; 7 nucleotides agree with TRBD1. This CDR3 contains 18 residues. J was trimmed by 9 bases and V by 1 base; bases with no gene match: 21. Germline-derived CDR1 and CDR2 are SGHAT and FQNNGV. This CDR3 reads CASSLGDRVSWASGGQYF. CDR3 in DNA: TGTGCCAGCAGCTTAGGTGACAGGGTTTCTTGGGCCTCAGGGGGGCAGTACTTC.

The chain links TRBV18 to TRBJ2-7; TRBD2 agrees at 8 bases. Germline V lookup: CDR1 KGHSH, CDR2 LQKENI. This CDR3 comprises 16 residues. V trimming: 4 bases; J trimming: 3 bases; junction bases outside the gene matches: 11. The CDR3, as DNA: TGTGCCAGCTCACGCCCAGGGGCGACTAGCGTCTACGAGCAGTACTTC. Its translation is CASSRPGATSVYEQYF.

The V call is TRBV19, the J call TRBJ2-2; 8 positions match TRBD1. This CDR3 region has 15 residues. Trimming at V came to 8 bases and at J to 5 bases, leaving 10 bases not matched to a gene. The germline gives CDR1 LNHDA, CDR2 SQIVND (reference sequence). Written as DNA, the CDR3 is TGTGCCAGTTCCCGAGCGGACAGGGTAACCGGGGAGCTGTTTTTT. Translated: CASSRADRVTGELFF.

V is TRBV12-1 and J is TRBJ1-1; TRBD1, the table's D call, lacks a check against the DNA. TRBV12-1 is listed as a pseudogene. This CDR3 has 15 residues. The CDR3 DNA follows: TGTGCCAGCAGCCGACAGGGGGCGCTGGGCACTGAAGCTTTCTTT. It translates to CASSRQGALGTEAFF.

V is TRBV6-4 and J is TRBJ2-4; tentatively, D is TRBD2 (6 bases). The germline gives CDR1 MRHNA, CDR2 SNTAGT. The CDR3 length is 13 residues. Deletions cut 0 bases from V and 9 bases from J, with 9 bases between. The DNA for the CDR3 is TGTGCCAGCAGTGACTCGACCGGGGGCATTCAGTACTTC. It yields the protein CASSDSTGGIQYF.

This sequence joins TRBV28 and TRBJ2-3; 7 positions match TRBD1. J gave up 4 bases and V 1 base, and 5 bases lay outside the gene matches. Germline V gene data show CDR1 as MDHEN and CDR2 as SYDVKM. There are 15 residues in the CDR3. The CDR3 is CASSLFKGGADTQYF. CDR3 nucleotide sequence: TGTGCCAGCAGTTTATTTAAAGGGGGCGCAGATACGCAGTATTTT.

The table lists this clone with a count of one. This rearrangement joins TRBV4-1 to TRBJ1-2, with D unclear. The length of the CDR3 is 15 residues. Germline V gene sequence: CDR1 MGHRA, CDR2 YSYEKL. The V end was cut by 2 bases, the J end by 3 bases, with 13 bases between. Here the CDR3 DNA reads TGCGCCAGCAGCCAACGAGGAGTCGGGGACTATGGCTACACCTTC. It codes for CASSQRGVGDYGYTF.

The rearrangement joins TRBV2 to TRBJ1-3, with D unresolved. The CDR3 has 15 residues. Germline CDR1 is SNHLY and CDR2 is FYNNEI. The ends were cut back, 2 bases at V and 8 bases at J, with 16 bases in the middle. Here the CDR3 reads CASSEFGKFADTIYF. In DNA, the CDR3 is TGTGCCAGCAGTGAATTCGGAAAATTCGCGGACACCATATATTTT.

This clone was detected only a few times. This rearrangement joins TRBV10-3 to TRBJ1-4; D is possibly TRBD1 (6 bases). Trimming pared 6 bases from V and 1 base from J, leaving 6 bases between. CDR1 is ENHRY and CDR2 is SYGVKD in the germline V gene. The CDR3 length is 13 residues. For the CDR3, the DNA is TGTGCCATCAGACAGGGAACTAATGAAAAACTGTTTTTT. This codes for CAIRQGTNEKLFF.

The chain couples TRBV18 to TRBJ2-1, with 11 bases identical to TRBD2. Germline values: CDR1 KGHSH, CDR2 LQKENI. This CDR3 spans 16 amino acids. With 3 bases clipped from V and 5 bases from J, the junction kept 6 bases outside the gene matches. The CDR3: CASSPPGLAANNEQFF. In DNA, the CDR3 is TGTGCCAGCTCACCTCCGGGACTAGCGGCCAACAATGAGCAGTTCTTC.

The chain links TRBV28 to TRBJ2-7, with TRBD2 matching over 8 bases. The germline CDR1 and CDR2 sequences are MDHEN and SYDVKM. The CDR3 sequence is 14 residues long. The V gene end was trimmed by 3 bases and the J gene end by 3 bases; junction bases not matched to a gene: 4. The CDR3 bases are TGTGCCAGCAGTTTGCCGGGGGGGTTCTACGAGCAGTACTTC. Translation: CASSLPGGFYEQYF.

This clone appeared once. This chain uses TRBV15 with TRBJ2-3; weak D call: TRBD1 (6 bases). Germline CDR1 is LNHNV and CDR2 is YYDKDF (reference sequence). V was cut by 0 bases and J by 3 bases, with 13 bases left in between. This CDR3 has 16 residues. The CDR3, as DNA: TGTGCCACCAGCAGAGAGAAGGGGGAATCAACAGATACGCAGTATTTT. This codes for CATSREKGESTDTQYF.

The chain uses TRBV11-2 and TRBJ1-2; TRBD1 matches at 12 bases. The CDR3 totals 18 residues. From germline, CDR1 is SGHAT and CDR2 FQNNGV. Trimming took 5 bases from V and 4 from J; bases not matched to a gene: 14. As DNA, the CDR3 is TGTGCCAGCAGCCCTCACCTCGGGACAGGGGGCGCCGCCTATGGCTACACCTTC. Translated: CASSPHLGTGGAAYGYTF.

V usage is TRBV19 and J usage is TRBJ1-5; D unresolved. CDR3 length equals 16 residues. From germline, CDR1 is LNHDA and CDR2 SQIVND (reference sequence). V was shortened by 7 bases and J by 1 base, with 17 bases between the two germline ends. The CDR3 DNA sequence: TGTGCCAGTAACACCCGGCAGCAGCGGAGCAATCAGCCCCAGCATTTT. It translates to CASNTRQQRSNQPQHF.

This sequence joins TRBV5-1 and TRBJ1-6; perhaps TRBD1 as D (6 bases). This CDR3 has 13 amino acids. V shed 0 bases and J shed 13 bases, with 11 bases lying between them. CDR1 SGHRS and CDR2 YFSETQ come from the germline V gene. CDR3 DNA: TGCGCCAGCAGCTTGGAGGGGGACGTCCCCCTCCACTTT. Translated, it gives CASSLEGDVPLHF. The full variable domain, its missing parts supplied by reference TRBV5-1 and TRBJ1-6, is KAGVTQTPRYLIKTRGQQVTLSCSPISGHRSVSWYQQTPGQGLQFLFEYFSETQRNKGNFPGRFSGRQFSNSRSEMNVSTLELGDSALYLCASSLEGDVPLHFGNGTRLTVT.

This chain connects TRBV29-1 to TRBJ1-2; 9 bases agree with TRBD1. The V gene end was trimmed by 7 bases and the J gene end by 5 bases; junction bases not matched to a gene: 5. This CDR3 comprises 12 residues. Germline V gene data show CDR1 as SQVTM and CDR2 as ANQGSEA. CDR3: CSAGTGTYGYTF. The CDR3 DNA reads as TGCAGCGCCGGGACAGGGACTTATGGCTACACCTTC.